This T cell receptor (beta chain) is drawn from a study of blood T cell repertoires in COVID-19. In the study overall: Sources were T cells, B-cell-depleted T cells, or PBMCs; the material itself was cDNA or gDNA.

Individuals drawn from about 26 US areas were roughly 18 to 100 years old. Participant-reported clinical history was the basis for cohort assignment. Germline CDR1 reads ENHRY; CDR2 reads SYGVKD. V shed 0 bases and J shed 0 bases, with 11 bases lying between them. The CDR3 spans 16 residues. Original data processing: Reference gene primer amplification gave nucleated cell count estimates. Assay used: immunoSEQ multiplex PCR; TCRdb lists only in-frame clones, some missing. For V, J and clone size, that table is used; D and trimming come from the DNA. The top ten clones hold about 1.7% of a sample with about 300,000 clones, under 90% of them seen once.

Sequenced: PBMCs or T cells enriched from blood (not recorded which). The TCR sequence derives from a woman between 40 and 55 years old who had recovered from COVID-19. The gene calls are TRBV10-3 and TRBJ1-1, with D possibly matching TRBD1 (5 bases). For the CDR3, the DNA is TGTGCCATCAGTGAGTCTCAGGGCCTCATGAACACTGAAGCTTTCTTT. Its protein is CAISESQGLMNTEAFF.